This T cell receptor beta chain was captured in a study of blood T cell repertoires in COVID-19. Measured with immunoSEQ multiplex PCR; TCRdb has only the in-frame clones, and not every one. In the table there are approximately 300,000 clones, around 87% of which are singletons. The CDR3 is 19 amino acids. Germline lookup yields CDR1 SGHRS and CDR2 YFSETQ. Germline trimming cut 4 bases from V and 0 bases from J; bases unmatched to any gene: 16. Sequencing was performed on peripheral blood. The chain combines TRBV5-1 with TRBJ2-7; 10 nucleotides match TRBD1. The sequence came from a man over 45 with active or convalescent COVID-19. The CDR3 reads CASSGEGGQGSLSSYEQYF. Here the CDR3 DNA reads TGCGCCAGCAGCGGGGAGGGGGGACAGGGGTCTCTCAGCTCCTACGAGCAGTACTTC.